These 27 T cell receptor beta chains were sequenced from one sample in a study of Japanese encephalitis immunity and Zika vaccine responses. PBMCs were CFSE-labeled and cultured for 5 to 7 days with peptide pools at about 0.95 ug/mL each. The sort collected unfixed, live, CD56-CD19-CD16-CD3+CD4+ CFSE-low proliferating CD4 T cells. A single record per CDR3 protein comes from TCRdb applying MiXCR to the 5' RACE reads. Here the sample spans hundreds of distinct CDR3 sequences, over 1.5% being singletons. The source was antigen-activated CD4+ T cells from blood, cultured, collected during a Zika inactivated vaccine study. All receptors come from an adult man who received an inactivated Zika virus vaccine.

Regarding this clonotype: Only one base separates this from a far larger clonotype, so it likely reflects a read error. The chain carries TRBV4-3 and TRBJ2-5, with TRBD2 identical over 12 bases. Germline values: CDR1 LGHNA, CDR2 YSLEER. This CDR3 spans 16 amino acids. CDR3 region: CASSRHQTSGGETRYF. The CDR3 region has the DNA TGCGCCAGCAGCCGCCACCAGACTAGCGGGGGAGAGACCCGGTACTTC.

By share, this clonotype counts as medium-sized. The rearrangement links TRBV20-1 to TRBJ2-5; D gene unclear. The CDR3 sequence is 14 residues long. CDR1 is DFQATT and CDR2 is SNEGSKA in the germline V gene (reference sequence). V lost 2 bases to trimming and J lost 5 bases, with 15 bases between them. Here the CDR3 DNA reads TGCAGTGCTAGAATGGCGCAGGTTCAGGAGACCCAGTACTTC. Protein: CSARMAQVQETQYF.

This clonotype is classed as large (0.1 to 1%). The V and J genes are TRBV12-3 or TRBV12-4 and TRBJ2-1; 10 bases fit TRBD2. The CDR3 contains 16 residues. Trimming removed 3 bases from V and 2 bases from J; junction bases left unmatched: 4. CDR3: CASSFRSGGAYNEQFF. The CDR3 DNA sequence: TGTGCCAGCAGTTTCAGAAGCGGGGGGGCCTACAATGAGCAGTTCTTC.

This clonotype is large by share. The chain is built from TRBV4-3 and TRBJ1-1; unclear D gene. The germline gives CDR1 LGHNA, CDR2 YSLEER. The V end was cut by 3 bases, the J end by 3 bases, with 8 bases between. This CDR3 region has 13 residues. CDR3 protein: CASSHPGHTEAFF. In DNA, the CDR3 is TGCGCCAGCAGCCACCCCGGTCACACTGAAGCTTTCTTT.

This clonotype rates as medium-sized. The chain has TRBV15 and TRBJ1-5; D gene ambiguous. The CDR3 has 12 amino acids. Germline lookup yields CDR1 LNHNV and CDR2 YYDKDF (reference sequence). V was pared by 5 bases and J by 6 bases, with 8 bases between. CDR3 DNA sequence: TGTGCCACCAGCCCCCCGAGTCAGCCCCAGCATTTT. Translation gives CATSPPSQPQHF.

By share of the sample, this clonotype is large (0.1 to 1%). The chain recombines TRBV7-2 with TRBJ2-3; D ambiguous. The CDR3 loop spans 13 amino acids. Per germline, CDR1 SGHTA and CDR2 FQGNSA. Trimming removed 4 bases from V and 0 bases from J, with 5 bases in between. CDR3 in DNA: TGTGCCAGCAGCTCATCAAGCACAGATACGCAGTATTTT. Its protein is CASSSSSTDTQYF. The full variable domain, in which reference TRBV7-2 and TRBJ2-3 provide the parts outside the CDR3, is GAGVSQSPSNKVTEKGKDVELRCDPISGHTALYWYRQSLGQGLEFLIYFQGNSAPDKSGLPSDRFSAERTGGSVSTLTIQRTQQEDSAVYLCASSSSSTDTQYFGPGTRLTVL.

This clonotype is labeled hyperexpanded (1% or more). The chain combines TRBV5-1 with TRBJ1-1; TRBD1 matches 8 bases. V lost 4 bases to trimming and J lost 1 base; unmatched junction nucleotides: 9. Germline CDR1 and CDR2: SGHRS and YFSETQ. The CDR3 is 16 residues long. The CDR3 reads CASSPGLRGPNTEAFF. As DNA, the CDR3 is TGCGCCAGCAGCCCCGGGCTCAGGGGGCCGAACACTGAAGCTTTCTTT.

This clonotype is labeled as large. The rearrangement uses TRBV4-3 and TRBJ1-2; 7 bases line up with TRBD1. V trimming: 4 bases; J trimming: 8 bases; junction bases outside the gene matches: 10. CDR1 LGHNA and CDR2 YSLEER come from the germline V gene. This CDR3 region has 14 residues. The CDR3 nucleotides are TGCGCCAGCAGCCTCTCCACAGGGGCGGGGGGCTACACCTTC. Residues: CASSLSTGAGGYTF.

In this sample, this clonotype is hyperexpanded. The J gene is TRBJ2-1, the V gene TRBV20-1; TRBD2 aligns across 12 bases. The germline gives CDR1 DFQATT, CDR2 SNEGSKA (reference sequence). After removal of 5 bases from V and 6 bases from J, the junction contained 8 bases not matched to a gene. This CDR3 has 15 residues. Here the CDR3 reads CSARRLAGVSNEQFF. The CDR3 bases are TGCAGTGCTCGTAGACTAGCGGGGGTTTCCAATGAGCAGTTCTTC.

This clonotype ranks as medium-sized. The rearrangement joins TRBV20-1 to TRBJ1-2; D possibly corresponds to TRBD1 (5 bases). V lost 3 bases and J lost 3, with 20 bases in between. The V gene's germline CDR1 is DFQATT and CDR2 SNEGSKA (reference sequence). CDR3 length: 16 residues. CDR3 DNA sequence: TGCAGTGCTAGGGATCCGGGACCCAAAAGACACTATGGCTACACCTTC. It is translated as CSARDPGPKRHYGYTF.

This clonotype qualifies as large. This chain links TRBV6-1 with TRBJ2-3; no reliable D call. Trimming took 6 bases from V and 4 from J, leaving 14 bases between them. Germline CDR1 and CDR2: MNHNS and SASEGT. This CDR3 has 14 residues. The CDR3 region has the DNA TGTGCCAGCAGAGCCCTCCGAATGGCAGATACGCAGTATTTT. This translates into CASRALRMADTQYF.

In its sample, this clonotype is medium-sized. The CDR3 DNA follows: TGTGCCAGTCTACAAGAGACCCAGTACTTC. Protein sequence: CASLQETQYF. The V and J genes are TRBV6-1 and TRBJ2-5; D gene unclear. CDR1 and CDR2 (germline): MNHNS, SASEGT. The CDR3 spans 10 residues. Deletions cut 9 bases from V and 2 bases from J, with 4 bases between.

Within the sample, this clonotype is large. The chain's CDR3 is CASSFDREETQYF. The CDR3 DNA is TGTGCCAGCAGCTTCGACAGGGAAGAGACCCAGTACTTC. The chain uses TRBV7-7 and TRBJ2-5, with 7 bases identical to TRBD1. This CDR3 is built from 13 residues. CDR1 is SSHAT, CDR2 FNYEAQ, per germline (reference sequence). V lost 3 bases and J lost 3; bases outside the gene matches: 1.

By share, this clonotype ranks as large. This chain uses TRBV5-1 with TRBJ2-5; 12 nucleotides agree with TRBD2. Trimming took 4 bases from V and 4 from J; bases not matched to a gene: 5. CDR1 is SGHRS, CDR2 YFSETQ, per germline. The CDR3 length is 15 residues. CDR3 residues: CASSVTSGGPETQYF. In DNA, the CDR3 is TGCGCCAGCAGCGTGACTAGCGGGGGCCCAGAGACCCAGTACTTC.

This clonotype counts as hyperexpanded. This rearrangement joins TRBV10-3 to TRBJ1-5; TRBD1 matches 11 bases. This CDR3 comprises 17 residues. The germline CDR1 and CDR2 sequences are ENHRY and SYGVKD. J gave up 2 bases and V 5 bases, and 8 bases lay outside the gene matches. This chain's CDR3 is CAISFTGQGAGNQPQHF. The CDR3 bases are TGTGCCATCAGTTTTACAGGACAGGGGGCGGGCAATCAGCCCCAGCATTTT.

This clonotype qualifies as medium-sized. The chain carries TRBV7-9 and TRBJ2-5; 7 positions match TRBD2. CDR3 length equals 14 residues. The J segment lost 4 bases and the V segment lost 5 bases, leaving 7 bases of the junction unmatched. Germline values: CDR1 SEHNR, CDR2 FQNEAQ (reference sequence). This CDR3 is CASSPGLVLETQYF. In nucleotides, the CDR3 is TGTGCCAGCAGCCCTGGACTAGTTCTAGAGACCCAGTACTTC.

This clonotype counts as hyperexpanded. The CDR3 loop is CASSGASFQGGYTF. Written as DNA, the CDR3 is TGCGCCAGCAGCGGAGCCTCCTTTCAGGGAGGCTACACCTTC. The chain couples TRBV5-1 to TRBJ1-2; the D gene is possibly TRBD1 (5 bases). The V and J ends lost 4 bases and 8 bases respectively, with 18 bases between them. Germline V CDR1 and CDR2: SGHRS, YFSETQ. The CDR3 is made up of 14 amino acids.

By proportion, this clonotype is medium-sized. The chain joins TRBV3-2 to TRBJ1-3; whether TRBD1, the table's D call, matches the DNA was not checked. TRBV3-2 is annotated as a pseudogene. The CDR3 runs 18 residues. The CDR3: CASSQETRRTGYLDTIYF. In DNA, the CDR3 is TGTGCCAGCAGCCAAGAAACCAGGCGGACAGGGTATTTGGACACCATATATTTT.

By sample fraction, this clonotype is large. The chain recombines TRBV6-1 with TRBJ1-1; D possibly corresponds to TRBD1 (6 bases). CDR1 is MNHNS and CDR2 is SASEGT in the germline V gene. V lost 6 bases and J 1 base, leaving 18 bases between the germline ends. This CDR3 comprises 16 residues. The CDR3 sequence is CASSVRREGGNTEAFF. CDR3 coding DNA: TGTGCCAGCAGCGTACGCCGAGAGGGGGGGAACACTGAAGCTTTCTTT.

Relative to its sample, this clonotype is large (0.1 to 1%). The chain recombines TRBV4-3 with TRBJ1-4; D is possibly TRBD1 (5 bases). There are 17 residues in the CDR3. The germline V and J ends were trimmed by 4 bases and 8 bases, with 23 bases remaining between them. CDR1 and CDR2 (germline): LGHNA, YSLEER. The CDR3 is CASSPRTRQLEGEKLFF. The DNA for the CDR3 is TGCGCCAGCAGCCCAAGGACTCGACAGCTAGAAGGGGAAAAACTGTTTTTT.

This clonotype qualifies as large (0.1 to 1%). This sequence joins TRBV27 and TRBJ2-7; 8 positions match TRBD2. Germline V gene data show CDR1 as MNHEY and CDR2 as SMNVEV (reference sequence). The CDR3 covers 15 residues. After removal of 7 bases from V and 3 bases from J, the junction contained 11 bases not matched to a gene. CDR3 in amino acids: CASIPRGGQSYEQYF. CDR3 nucleotides: TGTGCCAGCATCCCTCGGGGGGGGCAAAGCTACGAGCAGTACTTC.

This clonotype counts as medium-sized. The V call is TRBV4-3, the J call TRBJ1-1, with 8 nucleotides matching TRBD1. Germline trimming cut 1 base from V and 7 bases from J; bases unmatched to any gene: 8. CDR3 length equals 15 residues. Germline values: CDR1 LGHNA, CDR2 YSLEER. DNA for the CDR3: TGCGCCAGCAGCCAAGTCACAGACAGGGGCTATGAAGCTTTCTTT. It codes for CASSQVTDRGYEAFF.

This clonotype is large (0.1 to 1%) within its sample. The chain carries TRBV4-1 and TRBJ2-2; 7 bases map to TRBD1. CDR1 is MGHRA, CDR2 YSYEKL, per germline. V dropped 1 base and J dropped 8; count of bases not matched to a gene: 4. The CDR3 totals 14 residues. CDR3 sequence reads: CASSQVGGWGELFF. DNA for the CDR3: TGCGCCAGCAGCCAAGTAGGGGGCTGGGGGGAGCTGTTTTTT.

Sample share makes this clonotype large (0.1 to 1%). The chain carries TRBV5-5 and TRBJ1-3; TRBD1 matches at 7 bases. The CDR3 is made up of 13 amino acids. The V gene end was trimmed by 4 bases and the J gene end by 2 bases; junction bases not matched to a gene: 0. CDR1 SGHKS and CDR2 YYEKEE come from the germline V gene (reference sequence). The CDR3 loop reads CASSQGAGNTIYF. CDR3 in DNA: TGTGCCAGCAGCCAGGGGGCTGGAAACACCATATATTTT.

This clonotype qualifies as medium-sized (0.01 to 0.1%). This may be a read error, as it is one base from a much larger clone. The rearrangement uses TRBV20-1 and TRBJ2-2, with 8 nucleotides matching TRBD2. Germline CDR1 and CDR2: DFQATT and SNEGSKA (reference sequence). The CDR3 is made up of 15 amino acids. The trim removed 3 bases at V and 6 bases at J, leaving 9 bases unmatched. CDR3 region: CSASGGAVDAGELFF. CDR3 bases: TGCAGTGCTAGCGGGGGGGCGGTGGACGCCGGGGAGCTGTTTTTT.

This clonotype is hyperexpanded. The gene calls are TRBV6-6 and TRBJ2-2; 8 nucleotides match TRBD1. Germline CDR1 and CDR2: MNHNY and SVGAGI (reference sequence). The V and J ends lost 6 bases and 4 bases, in that order; junction bases with no gene match: 7. The CDR3 loop spans 15 amino acids. In nucleotides, the CDR3 is TGTGCCAGCAGCCAGGACAGGGAATCCACCGGGGAGCTGTTTTTT. It is translated as CASSQDRESTGELFF.

This clonotype is medium-sized by share. This chain joins TRBV5-6 and TRBJ2-3; 13 nucleotides line up with TRBD2. V lost 4 bases to trimming and J lost 4 bases; unmatched junction nucleotides: 3. The CDR3 loop spans 15 amino acids. Germline assignment: CDR1 SGHDT and CDR2 YYEEEE. The CDR3 here is CASSRGTSGADTQYF. In nucleotides, the CDR3 is TGTGCCAGCAGCCGCGGGACTAGCGGGGCAGATACGCAGTATTTT.